The following is a T cell receptor beta chain sequence with its context. The data stem from a study of blood T cell repertoires in COVID-19. Turning to the study itself: The United States, Italy and Spain supplied acute and convalescent COVID-19 samples. PBMCs, B-cell-depleted T cells, or T cells provided the cDNA or gDNA that made up the material.

Per the original methods: Estimates of nucleated cell counts were drawn from the amplification of reference gene primers. Data came from immunoSEQ multiplex PCR; TCRdb stores just in-frame clones and leaves some out. The V and J calls and clone size were taken over from that table, and D and trimming were inferred from the DNA. The data hold about 170,000 clones, with about nine tenths observed a single time. Germline loops: CDR1 SGHNT, CDR2 YYREEE (reference sequence). The CDR3 is made up of 16 amino acids. Germline trimming cut 3 bases from V and 2 bases from J; bases unmatched to any gene: 3. V and J are TRBV5-4 and TRBJ2-2; 11 bases map to TRBD2. The sequence was collected from a man aged 60 to 69 with acute or convalescent COVID-19. Sample: peripheral blood. CDR3 amino acids: CASSSSGGLNTGELFF. The CDR3 nucleotides read TGTGCCAGCAGCTCTAGCGGGGGGCTTAACACCGGGGAGCTGTTTTTT.